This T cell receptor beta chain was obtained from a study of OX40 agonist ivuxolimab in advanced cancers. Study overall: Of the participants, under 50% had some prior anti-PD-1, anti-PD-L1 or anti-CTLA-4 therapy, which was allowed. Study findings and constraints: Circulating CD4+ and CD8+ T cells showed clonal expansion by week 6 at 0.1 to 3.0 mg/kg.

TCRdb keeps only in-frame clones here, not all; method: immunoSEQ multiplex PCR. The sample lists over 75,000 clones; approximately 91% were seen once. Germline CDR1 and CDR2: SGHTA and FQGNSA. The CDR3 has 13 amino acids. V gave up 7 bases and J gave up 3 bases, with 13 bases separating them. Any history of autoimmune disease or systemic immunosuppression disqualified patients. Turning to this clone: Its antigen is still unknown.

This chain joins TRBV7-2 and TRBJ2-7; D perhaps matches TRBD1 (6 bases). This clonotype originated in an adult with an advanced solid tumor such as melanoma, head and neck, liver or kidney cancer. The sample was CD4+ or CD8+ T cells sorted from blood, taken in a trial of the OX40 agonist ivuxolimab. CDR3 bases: TGTGCCAGCACCTTTCGCAGGGGCTACGAGCAGTACTTC. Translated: CASTFRRGYEQYF.